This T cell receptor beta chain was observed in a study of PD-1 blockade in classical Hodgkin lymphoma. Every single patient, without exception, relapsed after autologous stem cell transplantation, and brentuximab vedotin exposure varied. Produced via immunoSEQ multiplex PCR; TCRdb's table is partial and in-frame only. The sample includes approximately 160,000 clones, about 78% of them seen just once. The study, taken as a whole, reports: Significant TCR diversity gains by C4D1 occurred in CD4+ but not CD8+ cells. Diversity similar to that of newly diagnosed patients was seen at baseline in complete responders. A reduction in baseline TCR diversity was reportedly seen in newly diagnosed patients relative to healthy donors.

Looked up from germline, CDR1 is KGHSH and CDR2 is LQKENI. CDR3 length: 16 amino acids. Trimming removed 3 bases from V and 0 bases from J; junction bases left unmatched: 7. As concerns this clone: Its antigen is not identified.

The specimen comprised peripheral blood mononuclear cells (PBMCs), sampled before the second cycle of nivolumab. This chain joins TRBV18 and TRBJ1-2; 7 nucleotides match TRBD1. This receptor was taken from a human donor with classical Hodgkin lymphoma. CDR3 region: CASSPNRDSTNYGYTF. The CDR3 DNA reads TGTGCCAGCTCACCCAACCGGGACAGCACTAACTATGGCTACACCTTC.